The 17 T cell receptor beta chains listed next were all sequenced from one sample in a study of metastatic and nonmetastatic thyroid tumors. Each patient came to thyroid surgery without any prior treatment (of any kind). TCRdb re-called clones via MiXCR from the PCR reads. This sample has fewer than 35,000 clones, with just under 30% found just once. The sample comprised blood. The receptors derive from a female donor with papillary thyroid cancer or a benign thyroid nodule (not recorded which). Some clones in this sample may be carry-over from other donors' samples.

This clone was seen a few times. This chain uses TRBV24-1 with TRBJ2-3; D uncertain. V lost 2 bases to trimming and J lost 2 bases, with 4 bases between them. Germline V lookup: CDR1 KGHDR, CDR2 SFDVKD. The CDR3 length is 13 residues. The CDR3 nucleotides are TGTGCCACCAGTGATTCCACCACAGATACGCAGTATTTT. Encoded protein: CATSDSTTDTQYF.

Ten or more counts support this clone. This chain links TRBV7-9 with TRBJ2-7; 7 bases align to TRBD1. Germline V gene lookup returns CDR1 SEHNR and CDR2 FQNEAQ (reference sequence). CDR3 length: 15 amino acids. V dropped 3 bases and J dropped 2; count of bases not matched to a gene: 7. The CDR3 is CASSFVRQGPYEQYF. DNA of the CDR3: TGTGCCAGCAGCTTCGTCCGACAGGGACCCTACGAGCAGTACTTC.

This clone was seen a handful of times. The chain recombines TRBV19 with TRBJ1-2; tentatively, D is TRBD1 (6 bases). The V end was cut by 5 bases, the J end by 4 bases, with 14 bases between. The CDR3 runs to 14 residues. Germline CDR1 and CDR2: LNHDA and SQIVND (reference sequence). CDR3 residues: CASSGGLGGYGYTF. The CDR3 region has the DNA TGTGCCAGTAGTGGGGGCCTGGGCGGCTATGGCTACACCTTC. The whole variable domain, remainder taken from reference TRBV19 and TRBJ1-2, is DGGITQSPKYLFRKEGQNVTLSCEQNLNHDAMYWYRQDPGQGLRLIYYSQIVNDFQKGDIAEGYSVSREKKESFPLTVTSAQKNPTAFYLCASSGGLGGYGYTFGSGTRLTVV.

Many counts were recorded for this clone. The rearrangement links TRBV6-1 to TRBJ1-6; D uncertain. Trimming took off 1 base at V and 14 bases at J, with 12 bases between the two ends. Germline CDR1 is MNHNS and CDR2 is SASEGT. The CDR3 is 13 amino acids. Here the CDR3 DNA reads TGTGCCAGCAGTGAAGACGAGCTCAAGGCCCTCCACTTT. It specifies CASSEDELKALHF.

The chain recombines TRBV11-2 with TRBJ1-1; D unclear. The germline gives CDR1 SGHAT, CDR2 FQNNGV. With 1 base removed from V and 2 bases from J, the gap between germline ends came to 8 bases. This CDR3 is 14 amino acids long. The DNA for the CDR3 is TGTGCCAGCAGCTTAGCCACCGAAAACACTGAAGCTTTCTTT. It specifies CASSLATENTEAFF. The full variable domain, in which reference TRBV11-2 and TRBJ1-1 provide the parts outside the CDR3, is EAGVAQSPRYKIIEKRQSVAFWCNPISGHATLYWYQQILGQGPKLLIQFQNNGVVDDSQLPKDRFSAERLKGVDSTLKIQPAKLEDSAVYLCASSLATENTEAFFGQGTRLTVV.

This clone was counted a few times. The chain uses TRBV6-2 or TRBV6-3 and TRBJ2-7; the D gene could be TRBD1 or TRBD2 (6 bases each). V gave up 2 bases and J gave up 7 bases, with 12 bases separating them. The germline CDR1 and CDR2 sequences are MNHEY and SVGEGT. CDR3 length: 13 residues. The CDR3 DNA follows: TGTGCCAGCAGTTACGACGGGGGCCGGGAGCAGTACTTC. It specifies CASSYDGGREQYF.

The rearrangement joins TRBV20-1 to TRBJ1-1; tentative D call: TRBD1 (5 bases). V lost 3 bases and J 5 bases, leaving 10 bases between the germline ends. Germline-derived CDR1 and CDR2 are DFQATT and SNEGSKA (reference sequence). The CDR3 has 12 amino acids. Here the CDR3 DNA reads TGCAGTGCTAGGGTAAGGGGAACTGAAGCTTTCTTT. This translates into CSARVRGTEAFF.

This clone was observed a handful of times. The chain uses TRBV20-1 and TRBJ1-2, with D possibly being TRBD1 (6 bases). Germline CDR1 is DFQATT and CDR2 is SNEGSKA (reference sequence). V gave up 1 base and J gave up 0 bases, with 15 bases separating them. The CDR3 extends over 16 amino acids. The CDR3 protein is CSARGNRDGSNYGYTF. The CDR3 DNA follows: TGCAGTGCTAGAGGGAACAGGGATGGTTCTAACTATGGCTACACCTTC.

This clone was detected many times. The chain has TRBV27 and TRBJ2-3; D not resolved. The length of the CDR3 is 12 residues. CDR1 and CDR2 (germline): MNHEY, SMNVEV (reference sequence). V was pared by 6 bases and J by 5 bases, with 9 bases between. In nucleotides, the CDR3 is TGTGCCAGCAGCCTGAACGGAGATACGCAGTATTTT. Amino acid sequence: CASSLNGDTQYF.

This clone was detected many times. Written as DNA, the CDR3 is TGTGCCAGTAGTACCCGACAGGACAGCGAGCAGTACTTC. Protein product: CASSTRQDSEQYF. The genes are TRBV19 and TRBJ2-7; TRBD1 might be the D (6 bases). Deletions cut 4 bases from V and 6 bases from J, with 13 bases between. The germline V gene encodes CDR1 LNHDA and CDR2 SQIVND (reference sequence). This CDR3 is built from 13 residues. Full variable domain (outside the CDR3, taken from reference TRBV19 and TRBJ2-7): DGGITQSPKYLFRKEGQNVTLSCEQNLNHDAMYWYRQDPGQGLRLIYYSQIVNDFQKGDIAEGYSVSREKKESFPLTVTSAQKNPTAFYLCASSTRQDSEQYFGPGTRLTVT.

In its sample, this clone was seen once. V usage is TRBV30 and J usage is TRBJ2-1; the match to TRBD2 covers 10 bases. Trimming cost V 4 bases and J 2 bases; bases outside gene matches: 8. The CDR3 totals 16 residues. Germline V lookup: CDR1 GTSNPN, CDR2 SVGIG (reference sequence). CDR3 in amino acids: CAWTSGTSAAYNEQFF. Written as DNA, the CDR3 is TGTGCCTGGACCTCCGGGACTAGCGCCGCCTACAATGAGCAGTTCTTC.

This chain joins TRBV20-1 and TRBJ2-7, with 9 nucleotides matching TRBD1. This CDR3 contains 13 residues. Germline V CDR1 and CDR2: DFQATT, SNEGSKA (reference sequence). J was trimmed by 0 bases and V by 6 bases; bases with no gene match: 3. CDR3 bases: TGCAGTGCCTCACAGGGGGCCTCCTACGAGCAGTACTTC. Protein sequence: CSASQGASYEQYF.

This clone has more than one count but fewer than ten. The CDR3 region has the DNA TGTGCCAGCAGCCGGACTAGCGGGAGCTCCTACGAGCAGTACTTC. Amino acids: CASSRTSGSSYEQYF. This chain links TRBV28 with TRBJ2-7, with 13 bases identical to TRBD2. Germline V gene lookup returns CDR1 MDHEN and CDR2 SYDVKM. This CDR3 contains 15 residues. V shed 6 bases, J shed 0 bases, and the junction held 2 bases outside the gene matches. Full variable domain (outside the CDR3, taken from reference TRBV28 and TRBJ2-7): DVKVTQSSRYLVKRTGEKVFLECVQDMDHENMFWYRQDPGLGLRLIYFSYDVKMKEKGDIPEGYSVSREKKERFSLILESASTNQTSMYLCASSRTSGSSYEQYFGPGTRLTVT.

This clone was counted at least ten times. The chain combines TRBV20-1 with TRBJ2-1, with 8 bases identical to TRBD2. The germline V gene has CDR1 DFQATT and CDR2 SNEGSKA (reference sequence). The CDR3 length is 14 residues. V was clipped by 5 bases and J by 0 bases; unmatched bases: 3. CDR3: CSALAGSSYNEQFF. In DNA, the CDR3 is TGCAGTGCTTTAGCGGGGAGCTCCTACAATGAGCAGTTCTTC.

This clone appeared many times. The chain joins TRBV10-2 to TRBJ2-1, with 10 bases aligning to TRBD2. Germline assignment: CDR1 WSHSY and CDR2 SAAADI. The V segment lost 3 bases and the J segment 9 bases; nucleotides outside the gene matches: 14. The CDR3 covers 17 residues. CDR3 in amino acids: CASSEGILAGERGEQFF. CDR3 DNA: TGCGCCAGCAGTGAAGGTATCCTAGCGGGAGAGAGGGGTGAGCAGTTCTTC.

V and J are TRBV16 and TRBJ2-3; 7 nucleotides line up with TRBD2. Germline V CDR1 and CDR2: KGHSY, FQNENV. The CDR3 is 15 residues long. V shed 2 bases and J 3 bases; nucleotides not matched to a gene: 5. DNA of the CDR3: TGTGCCAGCAGCCAAGCGGGGGATAGAACAGATACGCAGTATTTT. This gives the protein CASSQAGDRTDTQYF. The variable domain in full, completed from reference TRBV16 and TRBJ2-3, reads GEEVAQTPKHLVRGEGQKAKLYCAPIKGHSYVFWYQQVLKNEFKFLISFQNENVFDETGMPKERFSAKCLPNSPCSLEIQATKLEDSAVYFCASSQAGDRTDTQYFGPGTRLTVL.

The CDR3 nucleotides are TGTGCCAGCAGCCAGGGGTGGGACTCCGTACCCGAGCAGTACTTC. Residues: CASSQGWDSVPEQYF. The chain joins TRBV4-2 to TRBJ2-7, with D tentatively TRBD2 (6 bases). Germline values: CDR1 LGHNA, CDR2 YNFKEQ. Trimming cost V 3 bases and J 6 bases, with 18 bases left between them. CDR3 length: 15 residues.